The clone carrying this TCR beta chain was recorded only once. The antigen is undetermined. From germline, CDR1 is SGHRS and CDR2 YFSETQ. After removal of 3 bases from V and 5 bases from J, the junction contained 4 bases not matched to a gene. This CDR3 has 14 amino acids. This sample was taken from a study of siplizumab effects on memory and regulatory T cells. Study-wide results and caveats: Alloreactive clones mapping to unstimulated subsets formed only a minor fraction. In unstimulated cells, naive T cells appeared more diverse than memory T cells and seemed major alloresponse contributors. Neither a naive nor a memory phenotype was assignable to roughly 80-96% of proliferating CD4+ or CD8+ clones.

The repertoire was sequenced with immunoSEQ multiplex PCR; TCRdb's copy has only in-frame clones and lacks some. This sample has 90,000 to 110,000 clones; about 92% occur once, and the top ten carry approximately 0.73%. J is TRBJ2-2 and V is TRBV5-1; 7 bases are shared with TRBD1. The sequence derives from a human donor in good health. The sample was Tregs sorted from blood. CDR3 protein: CASSSGQETGELFF. CDR3 sequence (DNA): TGCGCCAGCAGCTCTGGACAGGAGACCGGGGAGCTGTTTTTT. The entire variable domain, with the rest obtained from reference TRBV5-1 and TRBJ2-2, is as follows: KAGVTQTPRYLIKTRGQQVTLSCSPISGHRSVSWYQQTPGQGLQFLFEYFSETQRNKGNFPGRFSGRQFSNSRSEMNVSTLELGDSALYLCASSSGQETGELFFGEGSRLTVL.